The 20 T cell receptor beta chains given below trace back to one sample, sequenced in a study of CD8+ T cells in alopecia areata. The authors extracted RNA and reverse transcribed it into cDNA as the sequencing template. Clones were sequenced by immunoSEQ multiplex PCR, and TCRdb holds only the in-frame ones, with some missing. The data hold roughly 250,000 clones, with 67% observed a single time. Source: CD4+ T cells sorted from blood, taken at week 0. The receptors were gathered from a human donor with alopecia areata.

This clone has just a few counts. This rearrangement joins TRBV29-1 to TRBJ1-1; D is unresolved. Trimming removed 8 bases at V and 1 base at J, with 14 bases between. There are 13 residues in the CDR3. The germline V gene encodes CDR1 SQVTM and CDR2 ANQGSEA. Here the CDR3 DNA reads TGCAGCACCTCCCAAGGTTGGAACACTGAAGCTTTCTTT. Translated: CSTSQGWNTEAFF.

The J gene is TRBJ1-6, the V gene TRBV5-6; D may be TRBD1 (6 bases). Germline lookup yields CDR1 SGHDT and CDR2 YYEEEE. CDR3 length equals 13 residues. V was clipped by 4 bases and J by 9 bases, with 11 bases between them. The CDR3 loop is CASSEGVRSPLHF. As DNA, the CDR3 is TGTGCCAGCAGCGAGGGGGTACGTTCACCCCTCCACTTT. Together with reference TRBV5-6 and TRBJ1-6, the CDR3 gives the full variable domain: DAGVTQSPTHLIKTRGQQVTLRCSPKSGHDTVSWYQQALGQGPQFIFQYYEEEERQRGNFPDRFSGHQFPNYSSELNVNALLLGDSALYLCASSEGVRSPLHFGNGTRLTVT.

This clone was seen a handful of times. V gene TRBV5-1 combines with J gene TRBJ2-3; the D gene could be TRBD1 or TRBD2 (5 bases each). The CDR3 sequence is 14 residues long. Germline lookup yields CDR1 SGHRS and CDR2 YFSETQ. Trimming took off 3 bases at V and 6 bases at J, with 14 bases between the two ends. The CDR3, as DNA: TGCGCCAGCAGCTCCGGACTGGGGGAGGATACGCAGTATTTT. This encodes CASSSGLGEDTQYF.

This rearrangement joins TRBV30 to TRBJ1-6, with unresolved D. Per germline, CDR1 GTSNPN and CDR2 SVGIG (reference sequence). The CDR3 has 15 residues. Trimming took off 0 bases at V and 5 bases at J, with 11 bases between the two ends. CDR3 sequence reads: CAWSVRGRDNSPLHF. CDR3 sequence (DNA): TGTGCCTGGAGTGTAAGAGGGCGGGATAATTCACCCCTCCACTTT.

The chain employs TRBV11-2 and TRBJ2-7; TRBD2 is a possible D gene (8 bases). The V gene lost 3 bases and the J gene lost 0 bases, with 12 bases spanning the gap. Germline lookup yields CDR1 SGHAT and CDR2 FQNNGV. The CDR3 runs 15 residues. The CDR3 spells CASSFGGDSSYEQYF. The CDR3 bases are TGTGCCAGCAGCTTCGGGGGGGACAGCTCCTACGAGCAGTACTTC.

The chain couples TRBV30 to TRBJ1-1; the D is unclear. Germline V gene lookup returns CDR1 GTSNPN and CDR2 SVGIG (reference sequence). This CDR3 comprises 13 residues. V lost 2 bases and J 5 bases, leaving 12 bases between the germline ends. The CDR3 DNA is TGTGCCTGGAGTCCCGATCTCTGGACTGAAGCTTTCTTT. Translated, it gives CAWSPDLWTEAFF.

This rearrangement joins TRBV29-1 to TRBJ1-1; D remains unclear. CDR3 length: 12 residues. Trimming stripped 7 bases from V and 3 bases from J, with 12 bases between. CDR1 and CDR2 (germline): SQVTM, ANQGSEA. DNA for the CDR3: TGCAGCGGACAACTACGACACACTGAAGCTTTCTTT. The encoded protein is CSGQLRHTEAFF.

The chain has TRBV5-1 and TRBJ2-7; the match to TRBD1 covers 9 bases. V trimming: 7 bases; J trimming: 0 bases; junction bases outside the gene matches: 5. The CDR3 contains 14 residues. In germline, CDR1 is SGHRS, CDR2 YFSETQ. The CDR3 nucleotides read TGCGCCAGCGGACAGGGGTGGAGCTCCTACGAGCAGTACTTC. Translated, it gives CASGQGWSSYEQYF.

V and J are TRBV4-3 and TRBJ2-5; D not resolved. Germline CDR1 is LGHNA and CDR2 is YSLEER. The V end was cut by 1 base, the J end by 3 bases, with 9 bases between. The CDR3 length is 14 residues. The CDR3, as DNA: TGCGCCAGCAGCCAAGTGGACGGTGAAGAGACCCAGTACTTC. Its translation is CASSQVDGEETQYF.

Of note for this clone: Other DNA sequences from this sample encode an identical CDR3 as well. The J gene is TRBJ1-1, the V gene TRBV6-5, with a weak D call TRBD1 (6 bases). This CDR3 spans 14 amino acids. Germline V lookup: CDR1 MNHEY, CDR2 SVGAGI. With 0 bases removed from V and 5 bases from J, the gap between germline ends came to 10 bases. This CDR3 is CASSYSQGLTEAFF. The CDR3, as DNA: TGTGCCAGCAGTTACTCACAGGGTTTGACTGAAGCTTTCTTT.

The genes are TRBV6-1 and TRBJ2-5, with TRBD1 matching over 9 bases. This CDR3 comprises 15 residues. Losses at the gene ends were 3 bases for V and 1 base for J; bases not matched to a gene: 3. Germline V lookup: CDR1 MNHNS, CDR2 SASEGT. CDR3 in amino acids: CASSEKTGGQETQYF. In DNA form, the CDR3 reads TGTGCCAGCAGTGAGAAGACAGGGGGCCAAGAGACCCAGTACTTC.

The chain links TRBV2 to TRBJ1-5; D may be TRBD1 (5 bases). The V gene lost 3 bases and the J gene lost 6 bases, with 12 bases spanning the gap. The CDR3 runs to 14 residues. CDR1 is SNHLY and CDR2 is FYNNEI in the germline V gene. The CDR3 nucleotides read TGTGCCAGCAGTGATCAGGGTATGGGTCAGCCCCAGCATTTT. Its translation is CASSDQGMGQPQHF.

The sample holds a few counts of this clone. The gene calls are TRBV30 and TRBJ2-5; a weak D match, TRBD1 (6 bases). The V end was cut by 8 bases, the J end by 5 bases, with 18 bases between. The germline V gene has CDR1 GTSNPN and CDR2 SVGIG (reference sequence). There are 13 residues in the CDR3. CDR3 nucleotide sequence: TGTGCCGTGGGCAGGGGATTAGTGGAGACCCAGTACTTC. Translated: CAVGRGLVETQYF.

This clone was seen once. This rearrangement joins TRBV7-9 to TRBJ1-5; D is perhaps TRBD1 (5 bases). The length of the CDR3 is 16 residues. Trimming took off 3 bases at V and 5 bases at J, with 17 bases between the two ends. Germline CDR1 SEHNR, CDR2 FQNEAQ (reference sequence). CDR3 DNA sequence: TGTGCCAGCAGCTTTTGGACCAGGGCACCGGATCAGCCCCAGCATTTT. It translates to CASSFWTRAPDQPQHF.

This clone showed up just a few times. CDR3 in amino acids: CASSPSSNIEQYF. CDR3 nucleotides: TGTGCCAGCAGCCCAAGTTCCAACATCGAGCAGTACTTC. The rearrangement links TRBV9 to TRBJ2-7, with D uncertain. Deletions cut 4 bases from V and 6 bases from J, with 14 bases between. CDR3 size: 13 residues. Germline V gives CDR1 SGDLS, CDR2 YYNGEE.

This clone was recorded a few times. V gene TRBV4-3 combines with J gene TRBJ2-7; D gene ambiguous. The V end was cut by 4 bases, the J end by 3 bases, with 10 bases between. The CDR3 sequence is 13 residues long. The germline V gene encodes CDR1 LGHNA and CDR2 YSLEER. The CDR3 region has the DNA TGCGCCAGCAGCCCATACAGAGGCTACGAGCAGTACTTC. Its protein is CASSPYRGYEQYF.

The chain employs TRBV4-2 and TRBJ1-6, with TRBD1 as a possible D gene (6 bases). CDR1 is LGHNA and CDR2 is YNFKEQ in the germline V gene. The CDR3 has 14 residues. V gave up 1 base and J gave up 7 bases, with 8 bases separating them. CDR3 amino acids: CASSQGQDNSPLHF. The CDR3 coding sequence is TGTGCCAGCAGCCAAGGACAGGACAATTCACCCCTCCACTTT.

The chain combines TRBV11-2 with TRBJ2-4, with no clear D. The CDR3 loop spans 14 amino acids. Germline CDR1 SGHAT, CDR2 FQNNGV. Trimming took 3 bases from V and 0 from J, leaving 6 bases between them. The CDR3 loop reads CASSFALAKNIQYF. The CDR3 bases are TGTGCCAGCAGCTTCGCCTTAGCCAAAAACATTCAGTACTTC.

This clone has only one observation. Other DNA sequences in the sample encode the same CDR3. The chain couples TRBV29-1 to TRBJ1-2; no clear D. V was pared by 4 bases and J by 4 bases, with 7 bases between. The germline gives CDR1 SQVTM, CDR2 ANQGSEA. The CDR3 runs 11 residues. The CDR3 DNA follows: TGCAGCGTTGCCGGCGGCTATGGCTACACCTTC. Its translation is CSVAGGYGYTF.

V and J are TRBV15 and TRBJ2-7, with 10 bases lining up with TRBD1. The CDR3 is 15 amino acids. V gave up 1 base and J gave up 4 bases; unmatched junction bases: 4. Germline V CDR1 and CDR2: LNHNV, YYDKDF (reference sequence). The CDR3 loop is CATSRVRDRGYEQYF. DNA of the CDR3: TGTGCCACCAGCAGAGTTCGGGACAGGGGATACGAGCAGTACTTC.